The text below deals with one TCR beta chain. These data are taken from a study of patients and donors after allogeneic stem cell transplantation. V gave up 1 base and J gave up 1 base, with 10 bases separating them. The V gene's germline CDR1 is SGHTA and CDR2 FQGNSA. The CDR3 length is 15 residues. One entry per CDR3 protein results from TCRdb running MiXCR on the RT-PCR reads. The table lists 800,000 to 1,000,000 distinct CDR3 sequences, roughly 18% of them singletons. Source material: blood, either unsorted or a sorted T cell fraction (not recorded which). The receptor was isolated from a human donor who was either an allogeneic HSCT recipient or a stem cell or donor lymphocyte infusion donor (not recorded which). It is not recorded whose cells these are; they may come from a transplant donor. The chain has TRBV7-2 and TRBJ1-1; D is uncertain. The CDR3 DNA follows: TGTGCCAGCAGCTTAGACGGACGGAGGAACACTGAAGCTTTCTTT. Translating it yields CASSLDGRRNTEAFF.